Reported below is one TCR beta chain. The source of the sample is a study of T cell changes during pregnancy in multiple sclerosis. Per the germline V gene, CDR1 is SGDLS and CDR2 is YYNGEE. Germline trimming cut 0 bases from V and 5 bases from J; bases unmatched to any gene: 5. The CDR3 runs to 14 residues. Assay used: immunoSEQ multiplex PCR; TCRdb lists only in-frame clones, some missing. The table shows approximately 63,000 clones, with about 93% occurring only once. The input for sequencing was CD8+ T cells from peripheral blood mononuclear cells, taken in the third trimester of pregnancy. This chain connects TRBV9 to TRBJ2-7; 7 nucleotides agree with TRBD1. The TCR sequence derives from a female donor with multiple sclerosis, enrolled in a pregnancy study. The CDR3 DNA sequence: TGTGCCAGCAGCGTAGGACAGGGTGTCCACGAGCAGTACTTC. It yields the protein CASSVGQGVHEQYF.